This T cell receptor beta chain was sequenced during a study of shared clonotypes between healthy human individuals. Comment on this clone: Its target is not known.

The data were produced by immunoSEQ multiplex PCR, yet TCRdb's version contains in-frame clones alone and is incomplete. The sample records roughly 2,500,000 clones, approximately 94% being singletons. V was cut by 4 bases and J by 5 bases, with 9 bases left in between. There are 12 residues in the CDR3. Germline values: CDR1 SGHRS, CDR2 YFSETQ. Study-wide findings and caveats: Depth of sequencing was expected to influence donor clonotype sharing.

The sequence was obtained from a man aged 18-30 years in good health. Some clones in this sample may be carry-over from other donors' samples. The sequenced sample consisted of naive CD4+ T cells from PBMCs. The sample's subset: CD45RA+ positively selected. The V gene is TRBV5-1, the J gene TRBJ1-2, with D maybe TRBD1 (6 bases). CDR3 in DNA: TGCGCCAGCAGCGGGCAGGGGTATGGCTACACCTTC. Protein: CASSGQGYGYTF.